The next 23 T cell receptor beta chains were all read from a single sample in a study of identical twins. Each CDR3 protein gets one entry after TCRdb re-called the 5' RACE reads with MiXCR. The sample contains more than 400,000 distinct CDR3 sequences, approximately 14% of which appear only once. Separately, the same data were catalogued under a study of yellow fever vaccine responses in identical twins.

The sequenced sample consisted of CD4+ T cells sorted from blood. Receptors were obtained from a woman under 30 in good health.

In this sample, this clonotype turned up a few times. The chain is built from TRBV27 and TRBJ2-7; D not certain. The CDR3 has 13 amino acids. Germline loops: CDR1 MNHEY, CDR2 SMNVEV (reference sequence). Trimming shortened V by 9 bases and J by 3 bases, and 15 bases separated the two germline ends. The CDR3 region is CASKRSDGYEQYV. In nucleotides, the CDR3 is TGTGCCAGTAAACGGAGCGACGGCTACGAGCAGTACGTC.

As DNA, the CDR3 is TGTGCCAGCAGGAGTCCCGGGACAGGGTTCGACGAGCAGTACTTC. Amino acid sequence: CASRSPGTGFDEQYF. V and J are TRBV6-1 and TRBJ2-7, with 9 nucleotides matching TRBD1. The CDR3 has 15 amino acids. Germline CDR1 MNHNS, CDR2 SASEGT. Trimming cost V 6 bases and J 5 bases; bases outside gene matches: 11.

This clonotype was detected only a few times. The V call is TRBV20-1, the J call TRBJ2-1, with 7 bases matching TRBD1. The V gene's germline CDR1 is DFQATT and CDR2 SNEGSKA (reference sequence). This CDR3 has 14 residues. With 5 bases clipped from V and 0 bases from J, the junction kept 4 bases outside the gene matches. CDR3 amino acids: CSAPTGDSYNEQFF. CDR3 in DNA: TGCAGTGCTCCAACAGGGGACTCCTACAATGAGCAGTTCTTC.

In this sample, this clonotype turned up many times. CDR3 loop: CASSQGLTPQPQHF. CDR3 DNA: TGTGCCAGCAGCCAAGGTTTGACGCCTCAGCCCCAGCATTTT. The V call is TRBV3-1, the J call TRBJ1-5; D remains ambiguous. CDR3 length: 14 amino acids. Germline V CDR1 and CDR2: LGHDT, YNNKEL (reference sequence). Trimming cost V 1 base and J 6 bases, with 10 bases left between them.

The chain recombines TRBV29-1 with TRBJ2-2; TRBD2 is a possible D gene (6 bases). The CDR3 contains 14 residues. Trimming shortened V by 6 bases and J by 2 bases, and 13 bases separated the two germline ends. The germline CDR1 and CDR2 sequences are SQVTM and ANQGSEA. CDR3 region: CSVRNSGNTGELFF. The CDR3 region has the DNA TGCAGCGTGCGAAATAGCGGAAACACCGGGGAGCTGTTTTTT.

This clonotype was seen only a few times. The chain uses TRBV10-3 and TRBJ2-7, with 8 bases matching TRBD1. The CDR3 extends over 13 amino acids. CDR1 and CDR2 (germline): ENHRY, SYGVKD. J gave up 2 bases and V 10 bases, and 7 bases lay outside the gene matches. CDR3 protein: CASRGTGTYEQYV. The CDR3 coding sequence is TGTGCCAGCCGTGGGACAGGAACCTACGAGCAGTACGTC.

This clonotype was found a few times. The chain recombines TRBV6-1 with TRBJ2-1; 12 positions agree with TRBD2. Germline CDR1 MNHNS, CDR2 SASEGT. J lost 0 bases, V lost 7 bases, and 13 bases had no gene match. The length of the CDR3 is 19 residues. The CDR3: CASTNSGLAGTSSYNEQFF. CDR3 nucleotide sequence: TGTGCCAGCACAAATTCCGGACTAGCGGGAACAAGCTCCTACAATGAGCAGTTCTTC.

The chain has TRBV12-3 or TRBV12-4 and TRBJ2-6; D remains ambiguous. CDR3 length: 17 amino acids. V was clipped by 6 bases and J by 0 bases, with 15 bases between them. CDR3 in amino acids: CASSRVQPPSGANVLTF. Here the CDR3 DNA reads TGTGCCAGCAGCCGCGTTCAACCCCCCTCTGGGGCCAACGTCCTGACTTTC.

This rearrangement joins TRBV12-3 or TRBV12-4 to TRBJ1-4; 9 bases match TRBD1. Trimming took 4 bases from V and 6 from J; bases not matched to a gene: 6. The CDR3 sequence is 15 residues long. For the CDR3, the DNA is TGTGCCAGCAGTTCTAACAGGGGGCGAGATGAAAAACTGTTTTTT. Translation gives CASSSNRGRDEKLFF.

This clonotype appeared a few times. The chain recombines TRBV5-1 with TRBJ2-3; 7 bases match TRBD2. This CDR3 has 16 residues. Trimming cost V 4 bases and J 3 bases; bases outside gene matches: 11. CDR1 and CDR2 (germline): SGHRS, YFSETQ. DNA for the CDR3: TGCGCCAGCAGCCAGCAGGTTGCGGGAGCGACAGATACGCAGTATTTT. Protein: CASSQQVAGATDTQYF.

The chain couples TRBV7-2 to TRBJ2-1, with TRBD2 as a possible D gene (6 bases). Germline V gives CDR1 SGHTA, CDR2 FQGNSA. The CDR3 contains 15 residues. V gave up 2 bases and J gave up 6 bases, with 14 bases separating them. CDR3 region: CASSLSTRAGNEQFF. Here the CDR3 DNA reads TGTGCCAGCAGCTTATCTACCCGAGCGGGCAATGAGCAGTTCTTC. Full variable domain (remainder filled in from reference TRBV7-2 and TRBJ2-1): GAGVSQSPSNKVTEKGKDVELRCDPISGHTALYWYRQSLGQGLEFLIYFQGNSAPDKSGLPSDRFSAERTGGSVSTLTIQRTQQEDSAVYLCASSLSTRAGNEQFFGPGTRLTVL.

The J gene is TRBJ2-1, the V gene TRBV5-1, with D maybe TRBD2 (5 bases). The CDR3 consists of 15 residues. Germline loops: CDR1 SGHRS, CDR2 YFSETQ. The V and J ends lost 0 bases and 9 bases respectively, with 16 bases between them. The CDR3 loop is CASSLDLAGGGEQFF. CDR3 bases: TGCGCCAGCAGCTTGGACCTAGCAGGAGGCGGTGAGCAGTTCTTC.

This rearrangement joins TRBV15 to TRBJ1-5, with D tentatively TRBD1 (5 bases). The length of the CDR3 is 12 residues. The germline V gene has CDR1 LNHNV and CDR2 YYDKDF (reference sequence). The V gene lost 9 bases and the J gene lost 5 bases, with 11 bases spanning the gap. The CDR3 here is CATGGLDQPQHF. Written as DNA, the CDR3 is TGTGCCACGGGGGGTTTAGATCAGCCCCAGCATTTT.

This clonotype was counted between two and nine times. CDR3 residues: CASSQAGTDTYEQYF. The CDR3 region has the DNA TGTGCCAGCAGCCAAGCCGGGACAGATACCTACGAGCAGTACTTC. This chain joins TRBV4-2 and TRBJ2-7; TRBD1 matches at 7 bases. This CDR3 contains 15 residues. The germline CDR1 and CDR2 sequences are LGHNA and YNFKEQ. The V segment lost 1 base and the J segment 2 bases; nucleotides outside the gene matches: 5.

This chain uses TRBV12-3 or TRBV12-4 with TRBJ2-1; TRBD2 agrees at 9 bases. This CDR3 comprises 13 residues. Losses at the gene ends were 8 bases for V and 9 bases for J; bases not matched to a gene: 8. The CDR3 region is CASRREGRGEQFF. DNA of the CDR3: TGTGCCAGCCGGCGGGAGGGCCGAGGTGAGCAGTTCTTC.

The rearrangement uses TRBV10-2 and TRBJ2-6, with 9 positions matching TRBD1. Germline trimming cut 3 bases from V and 3 bases from J; bases unmatched to any gene: 12. Germline V gene lookup returns CDR1 WSHSY and CDR2 SAAADI. This CDR3 comprises 19 residues. CDR3: CASSDSRGQGSFGANVLTF. The CDR3 nucleotides read TGCGCCAGCAGTGACTCGAGGGGACAGGGTTCTTTTGGGGCCAACGTCCTGACTTTC.

This clonotype was counted a few times. The chain uses TRBV3-1 and TRBJ2-7, with TRBD1 identical over 7 bases. Germline values: CDR1 LGHDT, CDR2 YNNKEL (reference sequence). The CDR3 loop spans 16 amino acids. The ends lost 4 bases at V and 6 bases at J; junction bases unmatched: 15. The CDR3 sequence: CASSPGSGTAWGEQYF. CDR3 nucleotide sequence: TGTGCCAGCAGCCCCGGGTCGGGGACAGCCTGGGGCGAGCAGTACTTC.

The rearrangement links TRBV4-2 to TRBJ2-3, with 8 bases lining up with TRBD2. The CDR3 loop spans 16 amino acids. Trimming removed 5 bases from V and 2 bases from J; junction bases left unmatched: 9. CDR1 is LGHNA and CDR2 is YNFKEQ in the germline V gene. In DNA form, the CDR3 reads TGTGCCAGCAGCTCGCGGGGGGAGTTGGTCACAGATACGCAGTATTTT. It encodes CASSSRGELVTDTQYF.

This clonotype has just a few counts. J is TRBJ2-1 and V is TRBV27, with D hard to call. Trimming shortened V by 5 bases and J by 0 bases, and 11 bases separated the two germline ends. Germline values: CDR1 MNHEY, CDR2 SMNVEV (reference sequence). The CDR3 loop spans 15 amino acids. The CDR3 nucleotides read TGTGCCAGCAGTCCAGTGGATGGCTCCTACAATGAGCAGTTCTTC. This codes for CASSPVDGSYNEQFF.

Only a few counts were recorded for this clonotype. The chain employs TRBV12-3 or TRBV12-4 and TRBJ2-7; TRBD1 might be the D (6 bases). The CDR3 length is 14 residues. The germline V and J ends were trimmed by 9 bases and 3 bases, with 18 bases remaining between them. CDR3 region: CARNPWTDSYEQYF. Here the CDR3 DNA reads TGTGCCAGAAACCCCTGGACGGACAGCTACGAGCAGTACTTC.

This sequence joins TRBV7-8 and TRBJ2-1; 7 bases agree with TRBD2. Germline V gene lookup returns CDR1 SGHVS and CDR2 FQNEAQ. The CDR3 totals 18 residues. V dropped 2 bases and J dropped 6; count of bases not matched to a gene: 16. The CDR3 spells CASSLMPGGGRSGNEQFF. The CDR3 nucleotides read TGTGCCAGCAGCTTAATGCCGGGAGGCGGGAGATCGGGCAATGAGCAGTTCTTC.

This clonotype was seen a handful of times. This chain uses TRBV18 with TRBJ1-6; D is undetermined. Deletions cut 2 bases from V and 15 bases from J, with 14 bases between. Germline loops: CDR1 KGHSH, CDR2 LQKENI. The length of the CDR3 is 13 residues. Here the CDR3 DNA reads TGTGCCAGCTCACCAACCCGAGACTCCAGCCTCCACTTT. Amino acid sequence: CASSPTRDSSLHF.

This clonotype has a handful of counts. V and J are TRBV2 and TRBJ2-3; a weak D match, TRBD2 (6 bases). The CDR3 extends over 15 amino acids. Germline CDR1 is SNHLY and CDR2 is FYNNEI. V was pared by 7 bases and J by 4 bases, with 18 bases between. CDR3 sequence (DNA): TGTGCCAGCAAACAGGAGGGAGGAGGGCCAGATACGCAGTATTTT. Its protein is CASKQEGGGPDTQYF. Variable domain in full (rest from reference TRBV2 and TRBJ2-3): EPEVTQTPSHQVTQMGQEVILRCVPISNHLYFYWYRQILGQKVEFLVSFYNNEISEKSEIFDDQFSVERPDGSNFTLKIRSTKLEDSAMYFCASKQEGGGPDTQYFGPGTRLTVL.